Each of the 30 T cell receptor beta chains below was sequenced from the same sample in a study of cytomegalovirus exposure and HLA in healthy donors. The primer mix had 60 Vbeta and 13 Jbeta primers. Assay used: immunoSEQ multiplex PCR; TCRdb lists only in-frame clones, some missing. The record lists under 95,000 clones, of which the ten most abundant hold about 0.5%. Sequenced: PBMCs. Receptor source: a man aged 45-60 years in good health and CMV-seronegative.

The chain employs TRBV28 and TRBJ1-6; D is undetermined. The germline V gene encodes CDR1 MDHEN and CDR2 SYDVKM. CDR3 length: 15 residues. V lost 3 bases and J 5 bases, leaving 11 bases between the germline ends. For the CDR3, the DNA is TGTGCCAGCAGTTTTTTGGGCAGTCATAATTCACCCCTCCACTTT. Amino acid sequence: CASSFLGSHNSPLHF.

The chain employs TRBV9 and TRBJ1-4; D remains ambiguous. V was pared by 0 bases and J by 7 bases, with 13 bases between. The germline V gene has CDR1 SGDLS and CDR2 YYNGEE. This CDR3 has 15 residues. This CDR3 is CASSVGGWGGEKLFF. The CDR3, as DNA: TGTGCCAGCAGCGTAGGTGGGTGGGGAGGTGAAAAACTGTTTTTT.

The V gene is TRBV11-3, the J gene TRBJ1-2; TRBD1 is a possible D gene (6 bases). This CDR3 has 16 residues. From germline, CDR1 is SGHNT and CDR2 YENEEA. Trimming cost V 3 bases and J 2 bases, with 16 bases left between them. The CDR3 protein is CASSFGLTGPNYGYTF. As DNA, the CDR3 is TGTGCCAGCAGCTTTGGACTGACAGGACCCAACTATGGCTACACCTTC.

J is TRBJ2-1 and V is TRBV13; D not resolved. CDR3 length: 15 amino acids. V shed 5 bases and J shed 7 bases, with 18 bases lying between them. Germline-derived CDR1 and CDR2 are PRHDT and FYEKMQ (reference sequence). CDR3 bases: TGTGCCAGCAGCCGCCTCTCGGGTCCGAGGAATGAGCAGTTCTTC. Protein: CASSRLSGPRNEQFF.

DNA for the CDR3: TGTGCCAGCATCAGGGAGGGCCATTATGGCTACACCTTC. This sequence encodes CASIREGHYGYTF. The J gene is TRBJ1-2, the V gene TRBV28, with TRBD1 as a possible D gene (5 bases). Germline CDR1 MDHEN, CDR2 SYDVKM. This CDR3 is built from 13 residues. V shed 7 bases and J shed 5 bases, with 14 bases lying between them.

This CDR3 reads CASSAIQGSNVLTF. As DNA, the CDR3 is TGTGCCAGCAGCGCCATACAGGGTTCCAACGTCCTGACTTTC. The rearrangement joins TRBV11-1 to TRBJ2-6; TRBD1 is a possible D gene (6 bases). The V end lost 5 bases, the J end lost 8 bases, and 13 bases lay between the germline ends. The germline V gene encodes CDR1 SGHAT and CDR2 FQDESV (reference sequence). CDR3 size: 14 residues. Filled out from reference TRBV11-1 and TRBJ2-6, the complete variable domain reads EAEVAQSPRYKITEKSQAVAFWCDPISGHATLYWYRQILGQGPELLVQFQDESVVDDSQLPKDRFSAERLKGVDSTLKIQPAELGDSAMYLCASSAIQGSNVLTFGAGSRLTVL.

This sequence joins TRBV4-2 and TRBJ1-6; 12 bases map to TRBD1. Unmatched junction bases numbered 11, after V lost 1 base and J lost 4 bases. The CDR3 length is 20 residues. The germline gives CDR1 LGHNA, CDR2 YNFKEQ. CDR3 bases: TGTGCCAGCAGCCAAGGGCCCGGGACAGGGGGCCTTGGGTATAATTCACCCCTCCACTTT. Protein sequence: CASSQGPGTGGLGYNSPLHF.

The chain links TRBV30 to TRBJ2-7, with D tentatively TRBD1 (7 bases). Trimming removed 4 bases from V and 5 bases from J, with 21 bases in between. CDR1 GTSNPN and CDR2 SVGIG come from the germline V gene (reference sequence). CDR3 length: 15 amino acids. The CDR3 loop is CAWTQGGGGLDEQYF. DNA of the CDR3: TGTGCCTGGACCCAGGGGGGAGGAGGCCTCGACGAGCAGTACTTC. Variable domain in full (rest from reference TRBV30 and TRBJ2-7): SQTIHQWPATLVQPVGSPLSLECTVEGTSNPNLYWYRQAAGRGLQLLFYSVGIGQISSEVPQNLSASRPQDRQFILSSKKLLLSDSGFYLCAWTQGGGGLDEQYFGPGTRLTVT.

The chain joins TRBV7-9 to TRBJ1-3; 8 bases line up with TRBD1. Looked up from germline, CDR1 is SEHNR and CDR2 is FQNEAQ (reference sequence). The J segment lost 0 bases and the V segment lost 4 bases, leaving 5 bases of the junction unmatched. The CDR3 length is 16 residues. The CDR3 loop is CASSSRTGSSGNTIYF. CDR3 sequence (DNA): TGTGCCAGCAGCTCTCGGACAGGGAGCTCTGGAAACACCATATATTTT.

The chain links TRBV6-1 to TRBJ2-7; 8 nucleotides align to TRBD1. Germline assignment: CDR1 MNHNS and CDR2 SASEGT. Losses at the gene ends were 7 bases for V and 3 bases for J; bases not matched to a gene: 8. CDR3 size: 14 residues. The CDR3 loop reads CASTPAGGDYEQYF. The CDR3, as DNA: TGTGCCAGCACCCCCGCAGGGGGCGACTACGAGCAGTACTTC.

The gene calls are TRBV7-3 and TRBJ2-7; 9 bases are shared with TRBD2. V was clipped by 0 bases and J by 3 bases; unmatched bases: 3. Germline assignment: CDR1 SGHTA and CDR2 FQGTGA. The CDR3 has 15 residues. The CDR3 DNA is TGTGCCAGCAGCTTAACCCTAGCGGGGAACTACGAGCAGTACTTC. Translation gives CASSLTLAGNYEQYF.

The genes are TRBV9 and TRBJ2-5; D remains ambiguous. The CDR3 is made up of 17 amino acids. V lost 2 bases to trimming and J lost 4 bases, with 21 bases between them. Germline CDR1 is SGDLS and CDR2 is YYNGEE. CDR3 in amino acids: CASSVSKSNPAGETQYF. In DNA, the CDR3 is TGTGCCAGCAGCGTCTCCAAGAGTAACCCGGCAGGAGAGACCCAGTACTTC.

V usage is TRBV5-4 and J usage is TRBJ2-5; 16 bases are a match to TRBD2. With 7 bases clipped from V and 5 bases from J, the junction kept 5 bases outside the gene matches. Germline CDR1 reads SGHNT; CDR2 reads YYREEE (reference sequence). CDR3 length: 15 amino acids. In DNA form, the CDR3 reads TGTGCCAGCGGGACTAGCGGGGGGGTTCGTGAGACCCAGTACTTC. It specifies CASGTSGGVRETQYF.

This chain joins TRBV6-1 and TRBJ2-2, with 9 bases lining up with TRBD1. The CDR3 consists of 15 residues. CDR1 is MNHNS, CDR2 SASEGT, per germline. The ends lost 6 bases at V and 3 bases at J; junction bases unmatched: 5. The CDR3 region has the DNA TGTGCCAGCAGGCGGGACAGGGTGTACACCGGGGAGCTGTTTTTT. As protein: CASRRDRVYTGELFF.

This CDR3 reads CASSLRFGEEKYQETQYF. The DNA for the CDR3 is TGTGCCAGCAGCTTAAGGTTTGGGGAGGAGAAGTACCAAGAGACCCAGTACTTC. The chain couples TRBV7-9 to TRBJ2-5, with a possible D match to TRBD2 (6 bases). Germline lookup yields CDR1 SEHNR and CDR2 FQNEAQ (reference sequence). Trimming left V 2 bases short and J 0 bases short, with 19 bases between. The length of the CDR3 is 18 residues.

The V call is TRBV30, the J call TRBJ1-3, with 10 bases matching TRBD1. Germline-derived CDR1 and CDR2 are GTSNPN and SVGIG (reference sequence). This CDR3 contains 18 residues. Trimming cost V 5 bases and J 2 bases; bases outside gene matches: 15. The DNA of the CDR3 is TGTGCCTGGTGGACCCGGGACAGGGGCAAATCGACTGGAAACACCATATATTTT. It translates to CAWWTRDRGKSTGNTIYF.

This rearrangement joins TRBV10-3 to TRBJ2-7; 8 nucleotides agree with TRBD1. Germline CDR1 is ENHRY and CDR2 is SYGVKD. V lost 2 bases and J lost 0; bases outside the gene matches: 0. There are 14 residues in the CDR3. The CDR3 region has the DNA TGTGCCATCAGTGAGGGACAGGGCTCCTACGAGCAGTACTTC. Its protein is CAISEGQGSYEQYF.

The chain employs TRBV9 and TRBJ2-2, with D possibly being TRBD1 (6 bases). The V end lost 5 bases, the J end lost 3 bases, and 14 bases lay between the germline ends. Per germline, CDR1 SGDLS and CDR2 YYNGEE. The CDR3 spans 15 residues. CDR3 nucleotides: TGTGCCAGCAGTTTAACAGGGATTGACACCGGGGAGCTGTTTTTT. Encoded protein: CASSLTGIDTGELFF.

V and J are TRBV2 and TRBJ2-3, with 13 bases lining up with TRBD2. CDR3 length equals 17 residues. The ends lost 6 bases at V and 4 bases at J; junction bases unmatched: 10. Germline CDR1 is SNHLY and CDR2 is FYNNEI. The CDR3 bases are TGTGCCAGCAGGTGGGGACTAGCGGGGAGCATCCCAGATACGCAGTATTTT. This sequence encodes CASRWGLAGSIPDTQYF.

This chain connects TRBV25-1 to TRBJ2-7, with TRBD2 identical over 9 bases. CDR1 MGHDK and CDR2 SYGVNS come from the germline V gene. CDR3 length equals 16 residues. After removal of 0 bases from V and 2 bases from J, the junction contained 5 bases not matched to a gene. CDR3 DNA sequence: TGTGCCAGCAGTGAATATGGGCTAGCGGGGACCTACGAGCAGTACTTC. It is translated as CASSEYGLAGTYEQYF.

This rearrangement joins TRBV10-3 to TRBJ2-3; 10 positions agree with TRBD1. J lost 3 bases, V lost 8 bases, and 2 bases had no gene match. Germline V gene data show CDR1 as ENHRY and CDR2 as SYGVKD. The CDR3 covers 13 residues. The CDR3 protein is CAIRTGGTDTQYF. CDR3 in DNA: TGTGCCATCCGGACAGGGGGTACAGATACGCAGTATTTT.

The chain has TRBV29-1 and TRBJ2-3, with 7 bases fitting TRBD2. Germline V lookup: CDR1 SQVTM, CDR2 ANQGSEA. This CDR3 is 14 amino acids long. J gave up 1 base and V 7 bases, and 8 bases lay outside the gene matches. CDR3 nucleotides: TGCAGCGCCGAGCGGGGCCTACGCACAGATACGCAGTATTTT. It specifies CSAERGLRTDTQYF.

In nucleotides, the CDR3 is TGTGCCAGCAGCCCCACGGGGGACTCCTACAATGAGCAGTTCTTC. It translates to CASSPTGDSYNEQFF. The chain is built from TRBV5-4 and TRBJ2-1; a possible D gene is TRBD2 (6 bases). CDR3 length: 15 amino acids. Trimming shortened V by 4 bases and J by 0 bases, and 11 bases separated the two germline ends. The germline V gene encodes CDR1 SGHNT and CDR2 YYREEE (reference sequence).

V gene TRBV18 combines with J gene TRBJ1-2; the match to TRBD1 covers 7 bases. The CDR3 totals 15 residues. Trimming removed 2 bases from V and 4 bases from J; junction bases left unmatched: 7. CDR1 KGHSH and CDR2 LQKENI come from the germline V gene. The CDR3 sequence: CASSPSRGRAYGYTF. The CDR3 DNA reads TGTGCCAGCTCACCATCCAGGGGGAGAGCCTATGGCTACACCTTC.

The J gene is TRBJ2-1, the V gene TRBV12-5; 11 bases match TRBD1. The CDR3 extends over 15 amino acids. V was clipped by 5 bases and J by 5 bases; unmatched bases: 5. The V gene's germline CDR1 is LGHNT and CDR2 FRNRAP. As DNA, the CDR3 is TGTGCTAGTGGTCTCCGGACAGGGGGCCACAATGAGCAGTTCTTC. Translation: CASGLRTGGHNEQFF.

V gene TRBV5-1 combines with J gene TRBJ1-1; no reliable D call. Trimming cost V 5 bases and J 6 bases, with 14 bases left between them. Germline V gene lookup returns CDR1 SGHRS and CDR2 YFSETQ. The CDR3 has 13 residues. DNA for the CDR3: TGCGCCAGCAGTACGAGCGTCGGGGCTGAAGCTTTCTTT. Amino acid sequence: CASSTSVGAEAFF.

This chain joins TRBV28 and TRBJ1-2, with TRBD1 matching 8 bases. There are 14 residues in the CDR3. Per the germline V gene, CDR1 is MDHEN and CDR2 is SYDVKM. V was pared by 5 bases and J by 7 bases, with 9 bases of the junction left unmatched. The CDR3 nucleotides read TGTGCCAGCAGTACCCCTCGGACAGGGAGTGGCTACACCTTC. As protein: CASSTPRTGSGYTF.

This chain connects TRBV7-2 to TRBJ2-7; 8 bases are a match to TRBD2. The CDR3 covers 15 residues. Trimming took 1 base from V and 2 from J; bases not matched to a gene: 4. Germline values: CDR1 SGHTA, CDR2 FQGNSA. CDR3 nucleotides: TGTGCCAGCAGCTTAGGTCGCGGGGGGCCCTACGAGCAGTACTTC. This translates into CASSLGRGGPYEQYF.

V is TRBV6-5 and J is TRBJ2-7; D is unclear. The germline CDR1 and CDR2 sequences are MNHEY and SVGAGI. Between the trimmed V and J ends, which lost 6 bases and 7 bases, there was a span of 16 bases. The CDR3 has 13 residues. DNA of the CDR3: TGTGCCAGCAGCCCCCTCAATCCAGGAGAGCAGTACTTC. Protein product: CASSPLNPGEQYF.

Of note for this clone: At one end the junction does not follow the germline gene, possibly because of a read error. The V and J genes are TRBV10-3 and TRBJ2-7; TRBD2 is a possible D gene (6 bases). Per germline, CDR1 ENHRY and CDR2 SYGVKD. The CDR3 runs 11 residues. This chain's CDR3 is CATSGGFEQYF. CDR3 sequence (DNA): TGTGCCACCAGTGGAGGGTTCGAGCAGTACTTC.